The present TCR beta chain was sequenced within a study of blood T cell repertoires in COVID-19. Background on the study: Acute and convalescent COVID-19 specimens originated in the United States, Italy and Spain. T cells, B-cell-depleted T cells, or PBMCs supplied cDNA or gDNA.

The protocol was immunoSEQ multiplex PCR, while the TCRdb copy is restricted to in-frame clones and leaves out a portion. The top ten hold 7% to 8.5% of the sample, which has about 48,000 clones, roughly four fifths seen once. This clone was picked up a small number of times. Germline V gene sequence: CDR1 MNHEY, CDR2 SVGAGI. The CDR3 consists of 15 residues. Germline trimming cut 6 bases from V and 3 bases from J; bases unmatched to any gene: 9. The sample comprised peripheral blood. The chain is built from TRBV6-5 and TRBJ2-7; 9 bases are shared with TRBD1. The sequence derives from a man aged 35-49 years with acute or convalescent COVID-19. The CDR3 spells CASRTTGTGNYEQYF. The CDR3 nucleotides are TGTGCCAGCAGGACCACCGGGACAGGGAACTACGAGCAGTACTTC.